One sample yielded the 14 T cell receptor beta chains listed below, sequenced in a study of beta chain features in type 1 diabetes. These TCRs are of unknown antigen specificity. The study reverse transcribed the entire isolated RNA, so it sequenced expressed TCRB transcripts. Generated by immunoSEQ multiplex PCR, the TCRdb table keeps only in-frame clones and is missing some. The repertoire includes some 240,000 clones, 16% of them detected once, and roughly 0.08% sits in the top ten. Study-wide findings and caveats: All four CD4+ subsets of Type 1 diabetes patients contained TCRB CDR3s that were moderately but significantly shorter.

The sample consisted of naive CD4+ T cells from blood. These TCRs come from a man aged 25-40 years with type 1 diabetes.

The V and J genes are TRBV10-3 and TRBJ2-7; 11 positions match TRBD2. The germline V gene encodes CDR1 ENHRY and CDR2 SYGVKD. The CDR3 sequence is 15 residues long. The trim removed 8 bases at V and 4 bases at J, leaving 10 bases unmatched. CDR3 residues: CAIGETSGTVYEQYF. DNA of the CDR3: TGTGCCATCGGGGAGACTAGCGGGACGGTATACGAGCAGTACTTC.

This clone was observed a handful of times. The chain recombines TRBV5-1 with TRBJ2-6; D not certain. The germline V gene has CDR1 SGHRS and CDR2 YFSETQ. Trimming removed 3 bases from V and 1 base from J, with 11 bases in between. The CDR3 has 16 amino acids. CDR3: CASSSGPVSGANVLTF. The CDR3 DNA reads as TGCGCCAGCAGCTCCGGACCGGTATCTGGGGCCAACGTCCTGACTTTC. The whole variable domain, filled in from reference TRBV5-1 and TRBJ2-6, reads KAGVTQTPRYLIKTRGQQVTLSCSPISGHRSVSWYQQTPGQGLQFLFEYFSETQRNKGNFPGRFSGRQFSNSRSEMNVSTLELGDSALYLCASSSGPVSGANVLTFGAGSRLTVL.

In its sample, this clone was seen a few times. The chain joins TRBV4-3 to TRBJ2-1; 7 bases map to TRBD1. Germline V gene sequence: CDR1 LGHNA, CDR2 YSLEER. The CDR3 has 15 amino acids. After removal of 0 bases from V and 5 bases from J, the junction contained 4 bases not matched to a gene. The CDR3 DNA is TGCGCCAGCAGCCAAGAGGCAGGGGGAAACAATGAGCAGTTCTTC. Protein product: CASSQEAGGNNEQFF.

The chain links TRBV9 to TRBJ2-5; 8 bases map to TRBD2. With V trimmed by 0 bases and J by 4 bases, 8 bases remained unmatched. This CDR3 is 16 amino acids long. The germline CDR1 and CDR2 sequences are SGDLS and YYNGEE. CDR3 in amino acids: CASSVGTREDGETQYF. In nucleotides, the CDR3 is TGTGCCAGCAGCGTAGGCACGCGGGAGGATGGAGAGACCCAGTACTTC. Variable domain in full (rest from reference TRBV9 and TRBJ2-5): DSGVTQTPKHLITATGQRVTLRCSPRSGDLSVYWYQQSLDQGLQFLIQYYNGEERAKGNILERFSAQQFPDLHSELNLSSLELGDSALYFCASSVGTREDGETQYFGPGTRLLVL.

The chain recombines TRBV7-2 with TRBJ2-2, with D hard to call. Between the trimmed V and J ends, which lost 5 bases and 2 bases, there was a span of 6 bases. The CDR3 consists of 13 residues. Germline lookup yields CDR1 SGHTA and CDR2 FQGNSA. CDR3 region: CASSTVNTGELFF. CDR3 nucleotides: TGTGCCAGCAGCACCGTTAACACCGGGGAGCTGTTTTTT.

A few counts support this clone. V usage is TRBV9 and J usage is TRBJ2-1, with D uncertain. CDR1 and CDR2 (germline): SGDLS, YYNGEE. CDR3 size: 15 residues. V gave up 0 bases and J gave up 5 bases, with 12 bases separating them. CDR3 nucleotides: TGTGCCAGCAGCGTAGTTGGAGATCCTAACAATGAGCAGTTCTTC. The encoded protein is CASSVVGDPNNEQFF.

This clone came up a few times. The chain joins TRBV10-3 to TRBJ1-1; the D gene is possibly TRBD1 (5 bases). CDR3 length: 16 residues. The V end was cut by 10 bases, the J end by 1 base, with 22 bases between. Germline V gene sequence: CDR1 ENHRY, CDR2 SYGVKD. The CDR3 DNA sequence: TGTGCCACGTCCGGGTCGTCTTCAGGGACGAACACTGAAGCTTTCTTT. Translated, it gives CATSGSSSGTNTEAFF.

V and J are TRBV19 and TRBJ2-1, with 7 bases lining up with TRBD2. Germline V gene sequence: CDR1 LNHDA, CDR2 SQIVND (reference sequence). V trimming: 3 bases; J trimming: 4 bases; junction bases outside the gene matches: 6. This CDR3 spans 15 amino acids. The CDR3 nucleotides read TGTGCCAGTAGTATGGAACTAGCGAGTTACAATGAGCAGTTCTTC. Translating it yields CASSMELASYNEQFF.

The chain employs TRBV7-2 and TRBJ2-1; 10 nucleotides match TRBD2. Germline CDR1 reads SGHTA; CDR2 reads FQGNSA. This CDR3 comprises 15 residues. Losses at the gene ends were 3 bases for V and 8 bases for J; bases not matched to a gene: 7. As DNA, the CDR3 is TGTGCCAGCAGCTTTAAGGCTAGCGGGAGCTATGAGCAGTTCTTC. It is translated as CASSFKASGSYEQFF.

This clone has more than one count but fewer than ten. The CDR3 is CASSSPDREEKLFF. In DNA form, the CDR3 reads TGTGCCAGCAGCTCACCGGACAGGGAAGAAAAACTGTTTTTT. The J gene is TRBJ1-4, the V gene TRBV7-9, with 8 bases aligning to TRBD1. V was pared by 4 bases and J by 8 bases, with 6 bases of the junction left unmatched. Germline CDR1 SEHNR, CDR2 FQNEAQ (reference sequence). The CDR3 loop spans 14 amino acids.

The V gene is TRBV7-9, the J gene TRBJ2-5, with D unresolved. The ends were cut back, 1 base at V and 5 bases at J, with 5 bases in the middle. This CDR3 is 12 amino acids long. Per germline, CDR1 SEHNR and CDR2 FQNEAQ (reference sequence). The CDR3 region has the DNA TGTGCCAGCAGCTTAGTCATGGAGACCCAGTACTTC. This codes for CASSLVMETQYF.

This clone has just a few counts. The chain links TRBV9 to TRBJ2-1, with a possible D match to TRBD1 (6 bases). CDR3 length: 13 residues. Germline CDR1 reads SGDLS; CDR2 reads YYNGEE. Trimming took 1 base from V and 7 from J, leaving 9 bases between them. CDR3 nucleotide sequence: TGTGCCAGCAGCGTAACCCAGGGGAATGAGCAGTTCTTC. This codes for CASSVTQGNEQFF.

This clone was detected only a few times. The rearrangement uses TRBV28 and TRBJ2-5; TRBD1 matches at 9 bases. The CDR3 sequence is 16 residues long. J lost 1 base, V lost 6 bases, and 9 bases had no gene match. From germline, CDR1 is MDHEN and CDR2 SYDVKM. The CDR3 DNA reads TGTGCCAGCAGGAGCACCGGGACAGGGAGCCAAGAGACCCAGTACTTC. Translated: CASRSTGTGSQETQYF.

A few counts support this clone. V gene TRBV9 combines with J gene TRBJ2-3; 9 nucleotides line up with TRBD2. The V gene's germline CDR1 is SGDLS and CDR2 YYNGEE. The CDR3 covers 15 residues. Germline trimming cut 1 base from V and 2 bases from J; bases unmatched to any gene: 2. CDR3 nucleotides: TGTGCCAGCAGCGTAACTAGCGGGCACACAGATACGCAGTATTTT. Amino acids: CASSVTSGHTDTQYF.